The present T cell receptor (beta chain) was sequenced within a study of T cell changes during pregnancy in multiple sclerosis. The assay was immunoSEQ multiplex PCR, and TCRdb's table has in-frame clones only and misses some. The sample holds over 55,000 clones, over 80% seen once. The germline V gene has CDR1 MNHEY and CDR2 SMNVEV (reference sequence). With 5 bases clipped from V and 0 bases from J, the junction kept 3 bases outside the gene matches. The CDR3 has 17 residues. Sequences were derived from peripheral blood, sampled in the first trimester of pregnancy. The chain recombines TRBV27 with TRBJ2-6, with TRBD2 identical over 11 bases. The TCR comes from a female donor with multiple sclerosis, enrolled in a pregnancy study. CDR3 sequence: CASSGLAGLSGANVLTF. CDR3 sequence (DNA): TGTGCCAGCAGTGGACTAGCGGGTCTCTCTGGGGCCAACGTCCTGACTTTC.